The source of this T cell receptor beta chain is a study of cytotoxic CD8 clonotypes in ibrutinib-treated CLL. The CDR3 runs to 12 residues. CDR1 is SNHLY, CDR2 FYNNEI, per germline. The V gene lost 5 bases and the J gene lost 5 bases, with 6 bases spanning the gap. Clones were sequenced by immunoSEQ multiplex PCR, and TCRdb holds only the in-frame ones, with some missing. The sample includes about 120,000 clones, about 53% of them seen just once. Sequenced material: PBMCs, taken after 24 months of ibrutinib treatment. This TCR came from a human donor with chronic lymphocytic leukemia. The rearrangement links TRBV2 to TRBJ1-4; D ambiguous. The CDR3: CASSWLNEKLFF. Here the CDR3 DNA reads TGTGCCAGCAGTTGGCTGAATGAAAAACTGTTTTTT.